Shown below are 15 T cell receptor beta chains from a single sample sequenced in a study of cytomegalovirus exposure and HLA in healthy donors. A multiplex PCR was run with 60 Vbeta primers and 13 Jbeta primers. Some clones are missing from TCRdb's copy, which holds only in-frame ones; the method was immunoSEQ multiplex PCR. The table lists just over 95,000 clones, about 77% of them singletons. Sequencing was done on a sample of PBMCs. These receptors originate from a woman aged 35 to 49 in good health and CMV-seronegative.

V usage is TRBV6-5 and J usage is TRBJ2-6; no reliable D call. Germline V gene lookup returns CDR1 MNHEY and CDR2 SVGAGI. V was pared by 6 bases and J by 0 bases, with 6 bases between. The CDR3 is 14 residues long. CDR3 bases: TGTGCCAGCAGGCGGATCTCTGGGGCCAACGTCCTGACTTTC. This encodes CASRRISGANVLTF.

This sequence joins TRBV11-2 and TRBJ1-2; 7 bases line up with TRBD1. V shed 3 bases, J shed 3 bases, and the junction held 4 bases outside the gene matches. From germline, CDR1 is SGHAT and CDR2 FQNNGV. The CDR3 contains 14 residues. This CDR3 reads CASSLLGTDYGYTF. Written as DNA, the CDR3 is TGTGCCAGCAGCTTGCTAGGGACAGACTATGGCTACACCTTC.

The chain joins TRBV27 to TRBJ1-1; tentative D call: TRBD1 (6 bases). Trimming took 6 bases from V and 6 from J, leaving 14 bases between them. CDR3 length: 13 residues. Germline CDR1 is MNHEY and CDR2 is SMNVEV (reference sequence). The CDR3 DNA reads as TGTGCCAGCAGCCTAACAGGGCTGTCTGAAGCTTTCTTT. Protein: CASSLTGLSEAFF.

CDR3 protein: CASSGITQGRGPQHF. The CDR3 DNA follows: TGTGCCAGCAGTGGAATTACACAGGGGCGGGGGCCCCAGCATTTT. V is TRBV6-1 and J is TRBJ1-5; 7 bases agree with TRBD1. The J segment lost 9 bases and the V segment lost 4 bases, leaving 12 bases of the junction unmatched. The germline CDR1 and CDR2 sequences are MNHNS and SASEGT. The CDR3 runs to 15 residues.

J is TRBJ1-1 and V is TRBV5-1, with 8 nucleotides matching TRBD1. Germline CDR1 and CDR2: SGHRS and YFSETQ. V trimming: 0 bases; J trimming: 2 bases; junction bases outside the gene matches: 3. The CDR3 is 15 residues long. CDR3 amino acids: CASSLGDRPNTEAFF. The DNA of the CDR3 is TGCGCCAGCAGCTTGGGGGACAGGCCTAACACTGAAGCTTTCTTT.

This clone was seen a single time. The V gene is TRBV5-5, the J gene TRBJ2-7; 12 bases fit TRBD2. With 3 bases clipped from V and 1 base from J, the junction kept 2 bases outside the gene matches. Looked up from germline, CDR1 is SGHKS and CDR2 is YYEKEE (reference sequence). The CDR3 loop spans 15 amino acids. This CDR3 is CASSWTSGASYEQYF. The CDR3 bases are TGTGCCAGCAGCTGGACTAGCGGGGCGTCCTACGAGCAGTACTTC.

This clone came up once. This chain links TRBV10-3 with TRBJ2-7; TRBD1 agrees at 7 bases. CDR1 is ENHRY and CDR2 is SYGVKD in the germline V gene. With V trimmed by 0 bases and J by 6 bases, 8 bases remained unmatched. This CDR3 spans 15 amino acids. In DNA form, the CDR3 reads TGTGCCATCAGTGAGTCGTGGGTGACAGGGACCGAGCAGTACTTC. Translating it yields CAISESWVTGTEQYF.

This clone was seen a few times. The chain recombines TRBV5-1 with TRBJ2-4; 8 bases align to TRBD2. The CDR3 runs 15 residues. The junction had 6 bases not matched to a gene; V was cut back by 4 bases and J by 3 bases. Germline CDR1 reads SGHRS; CDR2 reads YFSETQ. Here the CDR3 DNA reads TGCGCCAGCAGCACGGGACTAGTTGGCAAAAACATTCAGTACTTC. Translation: CASSTGLVGKNIQYF.

This clone was detected once. The chain employs TRBV15 and TRBJ2-7, with a possible D match to TRBD1 (5 bases). This CDR3 is 14 amino acids long. V was shortened by 9 bases and J by 2 bases, with 17 bases between the two germline ends. Germline CDR1 reads LNHNV; CDR2 reads YYDKDF (reference sequence). The chain's CDR3 is CATGRGPEAYEQYF. CDR3 sequence (DNA): TGTGCCACGGGGCGCGGCCCCGAAGCCTACGAGCAGTACTTC. The variable domain in full, completed from reference TRBV15 and TRBJ2-7, reads DAMVIQNPRYQVTQFGKPVTLSCSQTLNHNVMYWYQQKSSQAPKLLFHYYDKDFNNEADTPDNFQSRRPNTSFCFLDIRSPGLGDTAMYLCATGRGPEAYEQYFGPGTRLTVT.

The chain employs TRBV7-9 and TRBJ1-2, with D perhaps matching TRBD1 (6 bases). The CDR3 spans 17 residues. V lost 5 bases and J lost 4, with 23 bases in between. Germline CDR1 is SEHNR and CDR2 is FQNEAQ (reference sequence). The CDR3 loop is CASSPGLTGWESYGYTF. CDR3 nucleotides: TGTGCCAGCAGCCCAGGACTTACAGGGTGGGAAAGCTATGGCTACACCTTC.

V is TRBV10-1 and J is TRBJ1-4; 9 positions agree with TRBD1. Germline CDR1 and CDR2: WNHNN and SYGVQD (reference sequence). CDR3 length equals 19 residues. V shed 6 bases, J shed 4 bases, and the junction held 18 bases outside the gene matches. This CDR3 is CASSENGQTGQGNNEKLFF. CDR3 DNA sequence: TGCGCCAGCAGCGAAAACGGACAGACGGGACAGGGCAATAATGAAAAACTGTTTTTT.

The J gene is TRBJ1-6, the V gene TRBV18, with D tentatively TRBD1 (5 bases). Looked up from germline, CDR1 is KGHSH and CDR2 is LQKENI. The CDR3 is 13 amino acids. V was pared by 3 bases and J by 15 bases, with 15 bases between. This chain's CDR3 is CASSPAGPQGLHF. CDR3 bases: TGTGCCAGCTCACCGGCGGGGCCCCAAGGCCTCCACTTT.

This chain connects TRBV6-5 to TRBJ1-2; D is possibly TRBD1 (5 bases). V lost 4 bases to trimming and J lost 4 bases, with 13 bases between them. The CDR3 spans 14 residues. CDR1 is MNHEY, CDR2 SVGAGI, per germline. DNA of the CDR3: TGTGCCAGCAGTTGGGGGAGGACTTCCTATGGCTACACCTTC. Translation gives CASSWGRTSYGYTF.

The chain employs TRBV6-5 and TRBJ1-1; 10 bases align to TRBD1. With 6 bases clipped from V and 5 bases from J, the junction kept 9 bases outside the gene matches. From germline, CDR1 is MNHEY and CDR2 SVGAGI. The CDR3 loop spans 15 amino acids. The CDR3 here is CASRGTGVSKTEAFF. The CDR3 DNA reads TGTGCCAGCAGGGGGACAGGGGTATCCAAAACTGAAGCTTTCTTT.

This clone is a singleton in its sample. V and J are TRBV6-1 and TRBJ2-1; unclear D gene. This CDR3 contains 16 residues. Trimming cost V 2 bases and J 1 base, with 12 bases left between them. CDR1 and CDR2 (germline): MNHNS, SASEGT. CDR3 amino acids: CASSEFPGRSYNEQFF. The CDR3 nucleotides read TGTGCCAGCAGTGAATTTCCGGGTAGATCCTACAATGAGCAGTTCTTC.